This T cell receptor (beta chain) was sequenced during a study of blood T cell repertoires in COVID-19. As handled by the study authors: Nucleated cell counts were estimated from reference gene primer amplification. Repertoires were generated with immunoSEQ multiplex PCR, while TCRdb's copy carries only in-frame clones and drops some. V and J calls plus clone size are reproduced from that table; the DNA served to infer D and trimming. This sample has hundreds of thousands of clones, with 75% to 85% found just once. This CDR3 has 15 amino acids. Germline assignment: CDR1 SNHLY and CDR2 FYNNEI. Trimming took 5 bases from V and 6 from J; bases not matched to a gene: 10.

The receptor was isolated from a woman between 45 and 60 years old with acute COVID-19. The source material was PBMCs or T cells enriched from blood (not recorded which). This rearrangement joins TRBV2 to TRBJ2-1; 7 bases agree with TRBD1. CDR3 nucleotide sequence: TGTGCCAGCAGTCAGCCGGGACAGCAAAGCAATGAGCAGTTCTTC. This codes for CASSQPGQQSNEQFF.